This TCR beta chain was identified in a study of cytomegalovirus exposure and HLA in healthy donors (dated by TCRdb to about 2017). In the study overall: In an earlier analysis of around 540 of the donors, approximately 300 Gb of sequence data and some 100 million unique TCR beta sequences from 150 million to 200 million T cells were reported. To predict cytomegalovirus infection status, the study combined high-throughput TCR immunosequencing, statistical association of individual TCRs with disease status, and machine learning. A separate validation cohort of roughly 130 different subjects was used in addition to the approximately 700-subject first cohort. The study profiled the T cell repertoires of 500 to 800 subjects by immunosequencing and related them to cytomegalovirus serostatus. The study aimed to test whether signatures of past pathogen exposure could be identified by cataloging public T cell receptors. About five DR-DQ haplotypes were handled as single units for association and clustering because linkage in the cohort was strong. The later analysis used no new phenotypic data to find candidate immune exposures, relying instead on TCR beta sequences and their occurrence across donors. A later genetic analysis took genome-wide SNP genotypes for about three fifths of the roughly 700 donors and used that subset as a discovery cohort. An earlier analysis of fewer than 750 of the donors used high-throughput TCR beta sequencing to judge whether each TCR beta V gene segment behaved as functional or pseudogenic. A later analysis re-analyzed previously published TCR beta repertoires from 500 to 700 donors and added high-resolution HLA genotyping to study TCR occurrence patterns. All discovery cohort repertoires had been generated using a single sequencing platform. Donor age, sex, ethnicity and CMV serostatus were compiled alongside the repertoire data. The number of donors typed differed by locus, with about 629-640 for A, B, C, DRB1 and DQB1, 522 for DQA1, over 600 for DPA1, and under 490 for DPB1. Of the approximately 370 genotyped donors, approximately 80% were placed in the genetic ancestry cluster associated with self-reported Caucasian donors. Among almost 400 genotyped donors of the cohort, an average of roughly 240,000 unique TCR beta nucleotide sequences were sequenced per donor, roughly 20% of them non-productive. Approximately 310 gigabases of sequencing data and 70 million to 100 million unique TCR sequences were included in an early release covering under 650 HLA-typed donors. HLA typing included class I and class II loci at four-digit resolution.

The library was produced with the immunoSEQ multiplex PCR assay. The multiplex PCR relied on a mix of 60 forward primers for TCR Vbeta segments and 13 reverse primers for TCR Jbeta segments. A multiplex PCR assay on genomic DNA amplified the CDR3 region of rearranged TCR beta genes. On the Illumina HiSeq System, the amplified TCR beta libraries were sequenced as 87-base-pair reads. The original methods were these. A later analysis tallied some 79 million unique TCR beta chains across the 550 to 850 repertoires, and approximately 9.9 million of those chains were shared by two or more donors. To remove PCR and sequencing errors, raw reads were error-corrected and collapsed into unique sequences using a nearest-neighbor algorithm that merged closely related sequences. V, D and J gene segments were assigned by aligning CDR3 sequences to IMGT reference sequences. For a sequence to be retained, at least a six-nucleotide match to both a V gene segment and a J gene segment was required. A rearrangement counted as productive if the CDR3 had no stop codons and remained in frame with V and J, and every other rearrangement counted as non-productive. Following IMGT convention, CDR3 was defined as the stretch from the second conserved V-encoded cysteine up to the conserved J-encoded phenylalanine. Sequences without an unambiguous match to a single V gene segment were excluded from the earlier analysis of 587 of the donors. An earlier analysis of just under 600 of the donors called V segments functional above 56.7% productive rearrangements and segregating when the between-donor standard deviation exceeded 5%. A statistical classification framework was built to diagnose cytomegalovirus status from the catalog of TCR beta chain sequences. V and J gene assignment, in a later analysis, came from comparing TCR nucleotide sequences with IMGT/GENE-DB human TR gene sequences. A later analysis assigned CDR3 sequences and most-parsimonious VDJ recombination scenarios with the TCRdist pipeline. A later analysis defined each TCR beta chain by its CDR3 amino acid sequence plus V-gene family, and excluded reads lacking a unique V-gene family. To address suspected cross-contamination and a sequencing artifact, a later analysis removed approximately 590 highly shared, low-generation-probability nucleotide sequences. In a later analysis, a clonal expansion index for each public chain was calculated from normalized within-repertoire ranks of inferred template counts. In a later analysis, generation probabilities were computed with a VDJ recombination model fitted to out-of-frame rearrangements, and the resulting probabilities were checked against IGoR. In a later analysis, hypergeometric tests were used to score TCR-TCR, TCR-HLA and TCR-CMV co-occurrence, with a repertoire-size bias correction applied to TCR pairs. A later analysis estimated false discovery rates by permuting HLA or CMV assignments 20 times. In a later analysis, co-occurring TCRs were grouped with DBSCAN, and TCRdist sequence similarity was added when clustering was performed within HLA-allele-positive subsets. For co-occurrence clustering, repertoires with fewer than 30,000 or more than 120,000 public chains were excluded, along with 5 or 6 repertoires with anomalous nucleotide sharing. Entries here come from immuneACCESS through TCRdb and include only in-frame sequences with V and J called. Some clones fail to appear in such tables; in the studies checked, an unresolved V gene covers under half of the shortfall, and the cause of the remainder is unknown. V, J and clone size are taken as reported in that table, and D and trimming were inferred from the DNA itself. This sample holds 130,000 to 150,000 clones; roughly three quarters were observed only once. The top ten clonotypes cover almost 4% of the sample.

The cohort consisted of approximately 690 healthy bone marrow donors. Cohort members were all nominally healthy when sampled, although unrecorded immune exposures were likely present. The donor was CMV seronegative and belonged to the group of under 400 seronegative cohort members. Every donor gave a peripheral blood sample, and the peripheral blood mononuclear cells from that sample were used for TCR beta sequencing. The Qiagen DNeasy Blood Extraction Kit was used to extract genomic DNA from the blood cell samples. The paper as a whole reports these results and caveats: A later analysis reported that several top co-occurrence clusters appeared linked to parvovirus B19, influenza, CMV and Epstein-Barr virus. In vitro tests confirmed that three of the cytomegalovirus-associated TCR beta chains recognize cytomegalovirus antigens. A group of highly shared sequence variants was considered likely to be a technical artifact of the sequencing pipeline. According to a later analysis, most CMV-associated TCR beta chains appeared to be HLA-restricted, and the HLA associations seemed to be driven largely by CMV exposure. When HLA alleles, especially DR and DQ, strongly co-occurred, TCR associations were difficult to assign to individual alleles. According to a later genetic analysis, donors in an Asian-associated ancestry cluster had fewer N-insertions in productive TCRs than the approximately 650-donor mean. A further reported finding was that TCR beta sequences accurately predicted the HLA-A and HLA-B alleles for most subjects in the first cohort. Correlated functional status among segregating V segments might reflect linkage disequilibrium, but an unknown experimental factor could not be ruled out. A later analysis associated 15,000 or so TCR beta sequences with specific HLA alleles at a false discovery rate of 0.05. The authors suggested that the approach could potentially be generalized to other disease states and immunological phenotypes. Because counts were too low, roughly 16 rarely observed V segments, including chromosome 9 orphons, were excluded from the earlier analysis of around 590 of the donors. Some IMGT-functional V segments, including TRBV6-2 and TRBV6-3, could not be told apart with the 87-base-pair reads, so those segments were excluded. In a later analysis, the rate of TCR association differed among HLA loci, with DRB1 alleles having the most associated TCRs and HLA-C alleles having the fewest. Because HLA typing was missing for some donors at each locus, association tests included only the typed subset. Most TCR sequences were observed very rarely across donors, whereas some public TCRs were present in many individuals. Immune exposure information for the cohort was limited to CMV serostatus. Presence/absence analyses assumed roughly uniform sequencing depth across donors, an assumption that may not hold. An earlier analysis of approximately 590 of the donors showed that most TCR beta V segments appeared in productive rearrangements either about 90% or about 30% of the time, which broadly matched IMGT annotations. The study gave a list of 150 to 200 TCR beta chains associated with cytomegalovirus. In a later analysis, HLA-associated TCR beta chains showed more clonal expansion and lower generation probabilities than non-associated chains that were equally common. In both the original and validation cohorts, the classifier was reported to diagnose cytomegalovirus status with high specificity and sensitivity. In a later genetic analysis, a missense DCLRE1C variant was associated with V-gene and J-gene trimming of TCR beta chains, and the association was replicated in an independent cohort. Only TCR beta chains were sequenced in this cohort, and the absence of alpha or paired-chain data limited detectable features.

On this clone itself: Its target antigen remains unknown. The record has no base qualities; no much larger clone is one base away.

CDR1 MDHEN and CDR2 SYDVKM are derived from the germline V gene. From the cysteine up to the phenylalanine, the CDR3 has a length of 17 residues. The CDR3 DNA has 51 bases and is translated from base 1. Relative to germline, V is 6 bases shorter and J is 2 bases shorter, with 22 bases between their ends. The sample comprised PBMCs. The chain links TRBV28 with TRBJ1-1, and possibly TRBD1, on 6 matching bases. The sequence was collected from a man in his late teens or twenties in good health and CMV-seronegative. CDR3 protein: CASSPSRAGVGNTEAFF. The base sequence is TGTGCCAGCAGCCCTTCTAGGGCAGGGGTAGGAAACACTGAAGCTTTCTTT. When the CDR3 is completed using the reference TRBV28 and TRBJ1-1 genes on either side, the full variable domain is DVKVTQSSRYLVKRTGEKVFLECVQDMDHENMFWYRQDPGLGLRLIYFSYDVKMKEKGDIPEGYSVSREKKERFSLILESASTNQTSMYLCASSPSRAGVGNTEAFFGQGTRLTVV.